The next 21 T cell receptor beta chains were all read from a single sample in a study of PD-1 blockade in classical Hodgkin lymphoma. Libraries were prepared by immunoSEQ multiplex PCR; TCRdb keeps only in-frame clonotypes and omits some of them. The table records about 41,000 clones, over 60% of them present only once. Brentuximab vedotin exposure varied, and every patient relapsed after autologous stem cell transplantation. This specimen was peripheral blood mononuclear cells (PBMCs), taken at baseline. The receptors here all came from a human donor with classical Hodgkin lymphoma.

The CDR3: CASREAGDTQYF. The CDR3 bases are TGCGCCAGCAGGGAGGCAGGGGATACGCAGTATTTT. V and J are TRBV5-1 and TRBJ2-3, with D possibly called TRBD1 or TRBD2 (5 bases each). CDR1 is SGHRS, CDR2 YFSETQ, per germline. V dropped 5 bases and J dropped 6 bases, with 10 bases sitting between them. The CDR3 spans 12 residues.

The V gene is TRBV27, the J gene TRBJ2-3, with 10 bases that match TRBD1. Germline-derived CDR1 and CDR2 are MNHEY and SMNVEV (reference sequence). J was trimmed by 3 bases and V by 7 bases; bases with no gene match: 7. The CDR3 has 15 amino acids. DNA of the CDR3: TGTGCCAGCAAGAGACAGGGGGCTTGGACAGATACGCAGTATTTT. Translating gives CASKRQGAWTDTQYF.

The chain employs TRBV6-1 and TRBJ1-1; 7 bases are shared with TRBD1. The CDR3 has 14 amino acids. Germline trimming cut 5 bases from V and 1 base from J; bases unmatched to any gene: 4. Germline V gene sequence: CDR1 MNHNS, CDR2 SASEGT. For the CDR3, the DNA is TGTGCCAGCAGTTGGACAGGTCCGAACACTGAAGCTTTCTTT. Encoded protein: CASSWTGPNTEAFF.

The genes are TRBV7-3 and TRBJ2-1, with TRBD2 identical over 8 bases. The length of the CDR3 is 16 residues. Germline V lookup: CDR1 SGHTA, CDR2 FQGTGA. The ends lost 1 base at V and 2 bases at J; junction bases unmatched: 4. CDR3 sequence reads: CASSLIGAGAYNEQFF. Written as DNA, the CDR3 is TGTGCCAGCAGCTTAATAGGAGCGGGAGCCTACAATGAGCAGTTCTTC.

The chain joins TRBV14 to TRBJ1-2; D unresolved. Germline V gene sequence: CDR1 SGHDN, CDR2 FVKESK. The germline V and J ends were trimmed by 0 bases and 4 bases, with 9 bases remaining between them. The CDR3 is made up of 14 amino acids. The CDR3: CASSQDTPLYGYTF. The CDR3 DNA sequence: TGTGCCAGCAGCCAAGATACTCCCCTCTATGGCTACACCTTC.

V usage is TRBV18 and J usage is TRBJ1-5, with D possibly matching TRBD1 (5 bases). V gave up 5 bases and J gave up 9 bases, with 17 bases separating them. Germline CDR1 reads KGHSH; CDR2 reads LQKENI. The CDR3 spans 14 residues. CDR3 residues: CASSSGGEGPPQHF. CDR3 coding DNA: TGTGCCAGCTCATCGGGAGGGGAGGGTCCGCCCCAGCATTTT.

The CDR3 region is CASRLQGAMNTEAFF. CDR3 DNA sequence: TGTGCCAGCCGACTACAAGGGGCGATGAACACTGAAGCTTTCTTT. The chain combines TRBV6-5 with TRBJ1-1, with a possible D match to TRBD1 (5 bases). The ends were cut back, 8 bases at V and 0 bases at J, with 16 bases in the middle. The CDR3 runs 15 residues. Germline V gives CDR1 MNHEY, CDR2 SVGAGI.

The chain has TRBV6-5 and TRBJ2-7, with unresolved D. The ends were cut back, 5 bases at V and 4 bases at J, with 9 bases in the middle. CDR3 length: 12 amino acids. From germline, CDR1 is MNHEY and CDR2 SVGAGI. CDR3 sequence reads: CASSTLEYEQYF. The CDR3 nucleotides read TGTGCCAGCAGTACTCTCGAGTACGAGCAGTACTTC.

V gene TRBV4-1 combines with J gene TRBJ2-7; D ambiguous. The germline V gene has CDR1 MGHRA and CDR2 YSYEKL. The CDR3 extends over 14 amino acids. Trimming took 0 bases from V and 2 from J, leaving 8 bases between them. As DNA, the CDR3 is TGCGCCAGCAGCCAAGATCAATGGCCCTACGAGCAGTACTTC. Protein sequence: CASSQDQWPYEQYF.

The chain recombines TRBV7-9 with TRBJ2-1; TRBD1 agrees at 8 bases. Looked up from germline, CDR1 is SEHNR and CDR2 is FQNEAQ (reference sequence). This CDR3 region has 12 residues. The V segment lost 1 base and the J segment 10 bases; nucleotides outside the gene matches: 0. CDR3 bases: TGTGCCAGCAGCTTAGGGACAGGGGAGCAGTTCTTC. This gives the protein CASSLGTGEQFF.

The V gene is TRBV6-5, the J gene TRBJ1-1, with D unclear. The CDR3 length is 13 residues. V was pared by 7 bases and J by 0 bases, with 9 bases between. Per the germline V gene, CDR1 is MNHEY and CDR2 is SVGAGI. The CDR3 region has the DNA TGTGCCAGCACCGGACGGATGAACACTGAAGCTTTCTTT. Translated, it gives CASTGRMNTEAFF.

The rearrangement uses TRBV19 and TRBJ2-2; D perhaps matches TRBD2 (6 bases). CDR3 length equals 15 residues. Looked up from germline, CDR1 is LNHDA and CDR2 is SQIVND (reference sequence). V lost 2 bases, J lost 4 bases, and 11 bases lay in between. The DNA of the CDR3 is TGTGCCAGTAGTATAAATGGCGGGGCCACCGGGGAGCTGTTTTTT. Translation: CASSINGGATGELFF.

Worth noting for this clone: The same CDR3 can be traced to other DNA sequences in this sample. V is TRBV7-2 and J is TRBJ2-5; maybe TRBD2 (6 bases). V lost 5 bases and J lost 2, with 18 bases in between. CDR1 and CDR2 from the germline V gene are SGHTA and FQGNSA. The CDR3 runs to 16 residues. CDR3 coding DNA: TGTGCCAGCAGCCCCGGGAGAGGGAAGGGGCAAGAGACCCAGTACTTC. It translates to CASSPGRGKGQETQYF.

The chain joins TRBV2 to TRBJ1-5, with TRBD1 identical over 11 bases. The V and J ends lost 6 bases and 4 bases, in that order; junction bases with no gene match: 8. Per germline, CDR1 SNHLY and CDR2 FYNNEI. The CDR3 extends over 16 amino acids. The CDR3 DNA is TGTGCCAGCAGCCCCTGGGGGACAGGGGGGAATCAGCCCCAGCATTTT. Translating it yields CASSPWGTGGNQPQHF.

The gene calls are TRBV29-1 and TRBJ2-1, with D perhaps assigned TRBD1 or TRBD2 (6 bases each). The CDR3 has 13 amino acids. CDR1 is SQVTM and CDR2 is ANQGSEA in the germline V gene. The V gene lost 4 bases and the J gene lost 4 bases, with 11 bases spanning the gap. CDR3 bases: TGCAGCGTTGGACAGGCGGGATACAATGAGCAGTTCTTC. Amino acid sequence: CSVGQAGYNEQFF.

This clone appeared a single time. The V and J genes are TRBV27 and TRBJ1-5, with 9 bases that match TRBD1. This CDR3 comprises 15 residues. CDR1 is MNHEY and CDR2 is SMNVEV in the germline V gene (reference sequence). V lost 3 bases and J lost 1; bases outside the gene matches: 1. The CDR3 loop reads CASSLTGGSNQPQHF. As DNA, the CDR3 is TGTGCCAGCAGTTTGACAGGGGGGAGCAATCAGCCCCAGCATTTT.

This rearrangement joins TRBV28 to TRBJ2-7; 8 bases match TRBD1. This CDR3 is built from 15 residues. CDR1 MDHEN and CDR2 SYDVKM come from the germline V gene. Trimming took 3 bases from V and 3 from J; bases not matched to a gene: 7. DNA for the CDR3: TGTGCCAGCAGTTTCTTGGACAGGGCTATCTACGAGCAGTACTTC. Translation: CASSFLDRAIYEQYF.

DNA of the CDR3: TGTGCCAGCAGCTTGTTTGCGCTGACAATCACAGATACGCAGTATTTT. Its protein is CASSLFALTITDTQYF. V usage is TRBV7-9 and J usage is TRBJ2-3; D unclear. CDR1 is SEHNR, CDR2 FQNEAQ, per germline (reference sequence). The CDR3 sequence is 16 residues long. Trimming shortened V by 3 bases and J by 2 bases, and 15 bases separated the two germline ends.

In its sample, this clone was seen once. The chain links TRBV18 to TRBJ1-1; D is unresolved. V was shortened by 2 bases and J by 10 bases, with 11 bases between the two germline ends. This CDR3 is built from 12 residues. Germline CDR1 is KGHSH and CDR2 is LQKENI. This CDR3 reads CASSPMGPSAFF. The CDR3 bases are TGTGCCAGCTCACCAATGGGCCCCTCAGCTTTCTTT.

The chain uses TRBV30 and TRBJ1-3; possible D gene TRBD1, 5 bases. Trimming took off 2 bases at V and 0 bases at J, with 11 bases between the two ends. The germline CDR1 and CDR2 sequences are GTSNPN and SVGIG (reference sequence). This CDR3 spans 15 amino acids. The CDR3 protein is CAWSWDSGSGNTIYF. CDR3 DNA sequence: TGTGCCTGGAGTTGGGACTCCGGCTCTGGAAACACCATATATTTT.

This clone has only a few counts. This rearrangement joins TRBV19 to TRBJ1-2; D remains ambiguous. V lost 5 bases, J lost 2 bases, and 12 bases lay in between. Germline CDR1 reads LNHDA; CDR2 reads SQIVND (reference sequence). This CDR3 is 14 amino acids long. The CDR3 loop reads CASSGFQSNYGYTF. In DNA, the CDR3 is TGTGCCAGTAGTGGGTTTCAGTCCAACTATGGCTACACCTTC.